These 9 T cell receptor beta chains were sequenced from one sample in a study of breast tumors, draining lymph nodes, adjacent tissues listed by TCRdb under 2016. Lymph node samples were obtained from the axillary draining lymph nodes of breast cancer patients. Libraries were constructed by multiplex PCR. For sequencing, an Illumina HiSeq 2000 was employed. The public reads were reprocessed in TCRdb via fastp at Q25 and MiXCR, keeping in-frame beta chains. Each CDR3 protein appears once, grouped with its most common genes and DNA. This sample holds a few hundred thousand distinct CDR3 sequences; less than 35% were observed only once. Jointly, the top ten make up approximately 3.6% of the sample. The sequenced sample consisted of axillary lymph node tissue. These receptors all come from a female donor with breast cancer. Some clones in this sample may be carry-over from other donors' samples.

This clonotype was detected only a few times. The V and J genes are TRBV19 and TRBJ2-3, with 9 bases matching TRBD2. CDR1 is LNHDA, CDR2 SQIVND, per germline (reference sequence). The CDR3 is 13 residues long. Unmatched junction bases numbered 4, after V lost 5 bases and J lost 7 bases. This chain's CDR3 is CASSAGGPNTQYF. Written as DNA, the CDR3 is TGTGCCAGTAGTGCGGGGGGGCCAAATACGCAGTATTTT.

Regarding this clonotype: A much larger clonotype is one base distant, so this may be a read error. The chain uses TRBV11-3 and TRBJ2-5; 9 bases fit TRBD1. CDR1 and CDR2 from the germline V gene are SGHNT and YENEEA. The CDR3 has 15 residues. V was pared by 1 base and J by 4 bases, with 4 bases of the junction left unmatched. CDR3 amino acids: CASSLGRTGVETQYF. Here the CDR3 DNA reads TGTGCCAGCAGCTTAGGTCGGACAGGGGTAGAGACCCAGTACTTC.

This clonotype was recorded at least ten times. This rearrangement joins TRBV7-8 to TRBJ1-5, with 7 bases matching TRBD1. Germline CDR1 and CDR2: SGHVS and FQNEAQ. CDR3 length: 15 residues. V was pared by 5 bases and J by 9 bases, with 13 bases of the junction left unmatched. The CDR3 DNA reads as TGTGCCAGCAGCACCACGACAGGGTCCTCAGGGCCCCAGCATTTT. It translates to CASSTTTGSSGPQHF. The whole variable domain, remainder taken from reference TRBV7-8 and TRBJ1-5, is GAGVSQSPRYKVAKRGQDVALRCDPISGHVSLFWYQQALGQGPEFLTYFQNEAQLDKSGLPSDRFFAERPEGSVSTLKIQRTQQEDSAVYLCASSTTTGSSGPQHFGDGTRLSIL.

This clonotype has a count of ten or more. The chain carries TRBV7-9 and TRBJ2-1, with a tentative D call TRBD2 (5 bases). Germline CDR1 SEHNR, CDR2 FQNEAQ (reference sequence). The length of the CDR3 is 16 residues. The V gene lost 3 bases and the J gene lost 4 bases, with 16 bases spanning the gap. The CDR3 reads CASSFGGSSNYNEQFF. The CDR3 DNA is TGTGCCAGCAGCTTTGGAGGCTCCTCAAATTACAATGAGCAGTTCTTC.

Many counts were recorded for this clonotype. The CDR3 here is CSVEGGGAGNTIYF. The CDR3 DNA reads as TGCAGCGTTGAGGGTGGGGGCGCCGGAAACACCATATATTTT. The gene calls are TRBV29-1 and TRBJ1-3; possibly TRBD1 for D (6 bases). Per the germline V gene, CDR1 is SQVTM and CDR2 is ANQGSEA. The CDR3 spans 14 residues. V lost 3 bases and J 4 bases, leaving 13 bases between the germline ends.

Remarks on this clonotype: The conserved phenylalanine or tryptophan normally closing the CDR3 is absent here, so this likely arose from a read error. The CDR3 loop reads CASSLLSRWNEQFL. The CDR3 DNA is TGTGCCAGCAGCTTATTATCTCGGTGGAATGAGCAGTTCCTC. The V and J genes are TRBV7-2 and TRBJ2-1; D not resolved. Trimming took 2 bases from V and 7 from J, leaving 12 bases between them. This CDR3 region has 14 residues. Germline-derived CDR1 and CDR2 are SGHTA and FQGNSA.

CDR3 residues: CASSFALSGTSYEQYF. In DNA form, the CDR3 reads TGTGCCAGCAGTTTCGCGCTTAGCGGGACATCTTACGAGCAGTACTTC. This chain joins TRBV12-3 or TRBV12-4 and TRBJ2-7; 8 bases are a match to TRBD2. V was pared by 3 bases and J by 4 bases, with 11 bases of the junction left unmatched. This CDR3 contains 16 residues.

Concerning this clonotype: Mismatch with germline at one junction end may stem from a read error. The chain is built from TRBV6-5 and TRBJ1-1; D gene ambiguous. The germline CDR1 and CDR2 sequences are MNHEY and SVGAGI. The CDR3 spans 13 residues. The CDR3 region is CASSYVRNNEAFF. The CDR3 bases are TGTGCCAGCAGTTACGTACGGAACAATGAAGCTTTCTTT.

At least ten counts were recorded for this clonotype. The DNA for the CDR3 is TGTGCCAGCGCCCCAACTAGCGGGGGTTACAATGAGCAGTTCTTC. As protein: CASAPTSGGYNEQFF. The chain has TRBV7-2 and TRBJ2-1; the match to TRBD2 covers 11 bases. V shed 8 bases and J 4 bases; nucleotides not matched to a gene: 7. The CDR3 extends over 15 amino acids. Germline CDR1 SGHTA, CDR2 FQGNSA.